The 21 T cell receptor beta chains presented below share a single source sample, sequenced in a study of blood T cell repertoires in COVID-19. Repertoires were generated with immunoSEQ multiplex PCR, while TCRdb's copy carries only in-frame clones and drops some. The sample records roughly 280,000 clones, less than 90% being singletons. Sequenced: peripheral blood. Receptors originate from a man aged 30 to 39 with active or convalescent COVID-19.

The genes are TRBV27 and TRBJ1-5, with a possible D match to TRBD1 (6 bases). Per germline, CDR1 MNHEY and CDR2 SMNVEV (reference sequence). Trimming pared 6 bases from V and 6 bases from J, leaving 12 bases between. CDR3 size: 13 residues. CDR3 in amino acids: CASSQQGSQPQHF. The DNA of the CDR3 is TGTGCCAGCAGCCAACAGGGCTCTCAGCCCCAGCATTTT.

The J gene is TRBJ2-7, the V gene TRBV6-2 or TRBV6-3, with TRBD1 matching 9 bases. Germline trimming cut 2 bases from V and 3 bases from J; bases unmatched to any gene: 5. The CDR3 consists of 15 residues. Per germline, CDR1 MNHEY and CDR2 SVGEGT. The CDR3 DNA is TGTGCCAGCAGTTACCTAACGACAGGGGGCTACGAGCAGTACTTC. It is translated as CASSYLTTGGYEQYF.

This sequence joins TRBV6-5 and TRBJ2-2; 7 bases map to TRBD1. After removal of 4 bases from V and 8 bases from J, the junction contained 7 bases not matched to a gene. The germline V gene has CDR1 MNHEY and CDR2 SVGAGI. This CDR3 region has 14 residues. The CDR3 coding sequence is TGTGCCAGCAGTTTTGAGGGGGCGGGTGGGGAGCTGTTTTTT. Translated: CASSFEGAGGELFF.

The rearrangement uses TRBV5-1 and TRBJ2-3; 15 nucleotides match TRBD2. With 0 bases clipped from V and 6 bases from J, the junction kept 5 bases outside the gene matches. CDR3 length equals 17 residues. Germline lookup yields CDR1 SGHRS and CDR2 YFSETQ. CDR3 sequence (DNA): TGCGCCAGCAGCTTGGTTACAGGACTAGCGGGGGGGGATACGCAGTATTTT. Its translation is CASSLVTGLAGGDTQYF.

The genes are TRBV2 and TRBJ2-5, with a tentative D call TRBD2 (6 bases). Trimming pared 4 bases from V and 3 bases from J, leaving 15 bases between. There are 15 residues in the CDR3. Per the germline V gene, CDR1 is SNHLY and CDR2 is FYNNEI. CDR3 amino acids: CASSAPGTGEETQYF. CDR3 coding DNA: TGTGCCAGCAGTGCCCCGGGGACGGGGGAAGAGACCCAGTACTTC.

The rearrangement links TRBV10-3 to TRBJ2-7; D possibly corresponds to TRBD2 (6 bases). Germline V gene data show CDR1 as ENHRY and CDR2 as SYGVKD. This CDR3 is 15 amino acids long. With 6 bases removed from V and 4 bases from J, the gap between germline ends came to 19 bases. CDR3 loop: CAISSMGTRAYEQYF. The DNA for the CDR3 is TGTGCCATCAGCAGCATGGGGACTCGGGCTTACGAGCAGTACTTC.

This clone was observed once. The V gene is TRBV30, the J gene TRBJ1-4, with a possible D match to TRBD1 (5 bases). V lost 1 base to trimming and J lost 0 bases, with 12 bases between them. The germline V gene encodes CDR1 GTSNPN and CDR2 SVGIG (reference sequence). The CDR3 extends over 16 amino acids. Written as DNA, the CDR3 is TGTGCCTGGAGTGCTCCTCGACAGTCAACTAATGAAAAACTGTTTTTT. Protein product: CAWSAPRQSTNEKLFF.

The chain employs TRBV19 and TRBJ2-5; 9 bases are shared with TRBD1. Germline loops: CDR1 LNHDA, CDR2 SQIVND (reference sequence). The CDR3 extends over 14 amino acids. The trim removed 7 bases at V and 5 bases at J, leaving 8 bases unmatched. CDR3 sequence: CASTDRGRRETQYF. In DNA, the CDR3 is TGTGCCAGTACGGACAGGGGCCGCCGGGAGACCCAGTACTTC.

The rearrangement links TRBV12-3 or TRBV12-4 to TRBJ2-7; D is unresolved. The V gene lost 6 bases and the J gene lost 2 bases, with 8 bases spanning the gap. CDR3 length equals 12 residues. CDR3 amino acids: CASSHSAYEQYF. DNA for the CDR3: TGTGCCAGCAGCCACAGTGCCTACGAGCAGTACTTC.

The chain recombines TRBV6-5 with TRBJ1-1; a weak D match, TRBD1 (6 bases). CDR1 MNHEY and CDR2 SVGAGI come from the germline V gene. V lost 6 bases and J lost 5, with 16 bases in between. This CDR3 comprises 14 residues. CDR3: CASRPGERGTEAFF. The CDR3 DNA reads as TGTGCCAGCAGGCCAGGGGAGCGGGGGACTGAAGCTTTCTTT.

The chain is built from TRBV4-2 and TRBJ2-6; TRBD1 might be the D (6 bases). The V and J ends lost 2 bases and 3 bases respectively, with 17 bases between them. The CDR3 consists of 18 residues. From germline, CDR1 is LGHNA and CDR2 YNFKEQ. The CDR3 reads CASSQSQGGPRGANVLTF. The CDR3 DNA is TGTGCCAGCAGCCAATCACAGGGTGGGCCGCGTGGGGCCAACGTCCTGACTTTC.

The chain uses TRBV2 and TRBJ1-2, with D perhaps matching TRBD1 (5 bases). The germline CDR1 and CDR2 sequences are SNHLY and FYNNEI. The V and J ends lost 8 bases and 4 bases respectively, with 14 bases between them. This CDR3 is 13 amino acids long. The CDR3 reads CASGANQGYGYTF. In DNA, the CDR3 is TGTGCCAGCGGGGCAAACCAGGGCTATGGCTACACCTTC.

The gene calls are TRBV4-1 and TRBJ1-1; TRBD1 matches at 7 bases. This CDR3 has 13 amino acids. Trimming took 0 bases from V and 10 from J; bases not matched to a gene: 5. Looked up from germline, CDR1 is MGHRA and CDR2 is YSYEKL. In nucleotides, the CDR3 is TGCGCCAGCAGCCAAGAACAGGGGCAGGCAGCTTTCTTT. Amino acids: CASSQEQGQAAFF.

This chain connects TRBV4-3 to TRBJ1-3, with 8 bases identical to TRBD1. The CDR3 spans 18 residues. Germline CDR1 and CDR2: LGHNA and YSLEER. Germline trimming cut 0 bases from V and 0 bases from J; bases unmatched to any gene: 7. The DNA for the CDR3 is TGCGCCAGCAGCCAAGATCATGCAGGGGGCCTCTCTGGAAACACCATATATTTT. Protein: CASSQDHAGGLSGNTIYF.

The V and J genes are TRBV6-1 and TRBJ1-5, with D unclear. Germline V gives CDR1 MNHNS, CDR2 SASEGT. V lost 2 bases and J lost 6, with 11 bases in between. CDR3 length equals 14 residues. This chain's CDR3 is CASSESSIVQPQHF. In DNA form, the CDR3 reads TGTGCCAGCAGTGAATCCAGTATCGTTCAGCCCCAGCATTTT.

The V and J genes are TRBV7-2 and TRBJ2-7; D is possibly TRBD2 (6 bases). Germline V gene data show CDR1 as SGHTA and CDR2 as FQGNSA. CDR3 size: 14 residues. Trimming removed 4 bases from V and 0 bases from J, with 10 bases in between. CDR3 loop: CASSSGRISYEQYF. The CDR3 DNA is TGTGCCAGCAGCTCCGGGAGAATCTCCTACGAGCAGTACTTC.

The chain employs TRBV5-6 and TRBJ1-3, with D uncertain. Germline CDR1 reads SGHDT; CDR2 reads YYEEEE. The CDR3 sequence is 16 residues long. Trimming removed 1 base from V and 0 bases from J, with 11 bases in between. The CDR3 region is CASSLRRGYSGNTIYF. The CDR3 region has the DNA TGTGCCAGCAGCTTGAGACGGGGTTACTCTGGAAACACCATATATTTT.

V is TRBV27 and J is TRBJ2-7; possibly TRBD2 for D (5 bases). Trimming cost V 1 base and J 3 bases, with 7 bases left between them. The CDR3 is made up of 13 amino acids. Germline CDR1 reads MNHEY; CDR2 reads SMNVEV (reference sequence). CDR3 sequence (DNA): TGTGCCAGCAGTTTATTTGAGGGCTACGAGCAGTACTTC. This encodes CASSLFEGYEQYF.

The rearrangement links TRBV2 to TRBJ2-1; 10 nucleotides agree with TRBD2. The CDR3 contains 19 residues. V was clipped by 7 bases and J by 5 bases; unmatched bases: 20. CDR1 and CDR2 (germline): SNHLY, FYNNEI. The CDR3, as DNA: TGTGCCAGCAAACCCCAACAAATAGTCCTAGCGGGGGCCCACAATGAGCAGTTCTTC. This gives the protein CASKPQQIVLAGAHNEQFF.

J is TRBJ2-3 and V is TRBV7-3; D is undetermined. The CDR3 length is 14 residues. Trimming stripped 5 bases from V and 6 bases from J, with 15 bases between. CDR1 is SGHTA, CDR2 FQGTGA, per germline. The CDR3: CASSPSHSSDTQYF. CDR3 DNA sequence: TGTGCCAGCAGCCCGAGCCATAGCTCGGATACGCAGTATTTT.

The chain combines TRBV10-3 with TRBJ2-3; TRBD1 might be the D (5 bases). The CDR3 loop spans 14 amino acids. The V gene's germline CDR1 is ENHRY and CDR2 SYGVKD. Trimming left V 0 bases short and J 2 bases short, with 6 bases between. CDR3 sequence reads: CAISESGDTDTQYF. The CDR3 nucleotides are TGTGCCATCAGTGAGTCAGGGGACACAGATACGCAGTATTTT.